The 29 T cell receptor beta chains in this list originate from one sample, sequenced in a study of blood T cell repertoires in COVID-19. Measured with immunoSEQ multiplex PCR; TCRdb has only the in-frame clones, and not every one. Of about 240,000 clones in the sample, roughly 90% were seen once. Sequencing used PBMCs or T cells enriched from blood (not recorded which). The source is a woman in her 30s with acute COVID-19.

The chain combines TRBV6-5 with TRBJ1-1; a possible D gene is TRBD1 (5 bases). Trimming shortened V by 4 bases and J by 0 bases, and 9 bases separated the two germline ends. The CDR3 is 14 amino acids. In germline, CDR1 is MNHEY, CDR2 SVGAGI. As DNA, the CDR3 is TGTGCCAGCAGTTCTCCAGGGATGAACACTGAAGCTTTCTTT. It translates to CASSSPGMNTEAFF.

The chain joins TRBV7-9 to TRBJ2-1, with 8 positions matching TRBD1. Germline assignment: CDR1 SEHNR and CDR2 FQNEAQ (reference sequence). J gave up 2 bases and V 5 bases, and 2 bases lay outside the gene matches. The CDR3 totals 14 residues. CDR3 loop: CASSQGAPYNEQFF. Written as DNA, the CDR3 is TGTGCCAGCAGCCAGGGGGCCCCCTACAATGAGCAGTTCTTC.

The table lists this clone with a count of one. This same CDR3 is encoded by further DNA sequences in the sample. The rearrangement links TRBV7-2 to TRBJ2-1; D not certain. V was shortened by 5 bases and J by 0 bases, with 11 bases between the two germline ends. The germline V gene has CDR1 SGHTA and CDR2 FQGNSA. This CDR3 comprises 15 residues. The CDR3 DNA follows: TGTGCCAGCAGCCTGGCCGCTAGCTCCTACAATGAGCAGTTCTTC. It is translated as CASSLAASSYNEQFF.

The chain carries TRBV7-2 and TRBJ2-7, with a tentative D call TRBD1 (5 bases). V gave up 1 base and J gave up 12 bases, with 16 bases separating them. Per the germline V gene, CDR1 is SGHTA and CDR2 is FQGNSA. This CDR3 comprises 13 residues. The CDR3 nucleotides are TGTGCCAGCAGCTTAGGAGGAGTAACAGGCGGGTACTTC. This sequence encodes CASSLGGVTGGYF.

The chain links TRBV5-1 to TRBJ1-2; 7 bases are shared with TRBD1. The CDR3 covers 13 residues. Germline lookup yields CDR1 SGHRS and CDR2 YFSETQ. With 2 bases clipped from V and 8 bases from J, the junction kept 6 bases outside the gene matches. As DNA, the CDR3 is TGCGCCAGCAGCTTACAGGGGTTCTCGGGCTACACCTTC. Its protein is CASSLQGFSGYTF. The full variable domain, in which reference TRBV5-1 and TRBJ1-2 provide the parts outside the CDR3, is KAGVTQTPRYLIKTRGQQVTLSCSPISGHRSVSWYQQTPGQGLQFLFEYFSETQRNKGNFPGRFSGRQFSNSRSEMNVSTLELGDSALYLCASSLQGFSGYTFGSGTRLTVV.

The rearrangement joins TRBV6-1 to TRBJ2-7, with TRBD2 as a possible D gene (5 bases). In germline, CDR1 is MNHNS, CDR2 SASEGT. This CDR3 region has 13 residues. Trimming left V 3 bases short and J 1 base short, with 7 bases between. This chain's CDR3 is CASSDGLSYEQYF. DNA of the CDR3: TGTGCCAGCAGTGATGGACTTTCCTACGAGCAGTACTTC.

This rearrangement joins TRBV27 to TRBJ2-7; 11 bases fit TRBD2. In germline, CDR1 is MNHEY, CDR2 SMNVEV (reference sequence). This CDR3 comprises 13 residues. V lost 10 bases, J lost 12 bases, and 14 bases stayed unmatched. CDR3 sequence (DNA): TGTGCCACCTTTACTAGCGGGGGCCTGAGGGCGTACTTC. It yields the protein CATFTSGGLRAYF.

The chain uses TRBV6-5 and TRBJ1-2; D is undetermined. The CDR3 has 13 amino acids. Germline V gene data show CDR1 as MNHEY and CDR2 as SVGAGI. V was clipped by 2 bases and J by 5 bases, with 9 bases between them. The CDR3 protein is CASSYGGGYGYTF. In DNA, the CDR3 is TGTGCCAGCAGTTACGGTGGCGGATATGGCTACACCTTC.

The chain is built from TRBV6-5 and TRBJ1-2; D gene uncertain. The V end was cut by 2 bases, the J end by 3 bases, with 7 bases between. The CDR3 extends over 13 amino acids. Looked up from germline, CDR1 is MNHEY and CDR2 is SVGAGI. In DNA, the CDR3 is TGTGCCAGCAGTTACGGAGGACACTATGGCTACACCTTC. This codes for CASSYGGHYGYTF.

The genes are TRBV12-3 or TRBV12-4 and TRBJ2-1; no clear D. With 2 bases removed from V and 9 bases from J, the gap between germline ends came to 11 bases. CDR3 length equals 13 residues. The CDR3 DNA reads as TGTGCCAGCAGTTTAACTATGAATGCTGAGCAGTTCTTC. It is translated as CASSLTMNAEQFF.

The chain uses TRBV4-1 and TRBJ1-5; 7 bases line up with TRBD1. The CDR3 sequence is 13 residues long. V was pared by 5 bases and J by 4 bases, with 2 bases of the junction left unmatched. Germline V gene data show CDR1 as MGHRA and CDR2 as YSYEKL. CDR3 amino acids: CASSRGPNQPQHF. Here the CDR3 DNA reads TGCGCCAGCAGCAGGGGGCCAAATCAGCCCCAGCATTTT.

This chain connects TRBV18 to TRBJ1-1; 9 bases are shared with TRBD1. Germline CDR1 reads KGHSH; CDR2 reads LQKENI. The CDR3 is 18 amino acids. V lost 6 bases to trimming and J lost 2 bases; unmatched junction nucleotides: 16. The CDR3 nucleotides read TGTGCCAGCTCTCAAACGGGTACAACAGGGGGCATTAACACTGAAGCTTTCTTT. This translates into CASSQTGTTGGINTEAFF. Complete variable domain (other parts from reference TRBV18 and TRBJ1-1): NAGVMQNPRHLVRRRGQEARLRCSPMKGHSHVYWYRQLPEEGLKFMVYLQKENIIDESGMPKERFSAEFPKEGPSILRIQQVVRGDSAAYFCASSQTGTTGGINTEAFFGQGTRLTVV.

The J gene is TRBJ1-4, the V gene TRBV4-3, with D possibly matching TRBD1 (6 bases). From germline, CDR1 is LGHNA and CDR2 YSLEER. This CDR3 region has 14 residues. Trimming took 3 bases from V and 10 from J, leaving 15 bases between them. The CDR3 region has the DNA TGCGCCAGCAGCCAGGGTCGGGGGGCCGGAAAACTGTTTTTT. Amino acids: CASSQGRGAGKLFF.

The chain recombines TRBV4-1 with TRBJ2-1, with 10 bases aligning to TRBD2. The CDR3 has 16 residues. Germline values: CDR1 MGHRA, CDR2 YSYEKL. V shed 4 bases, J shed 9 bases, and the junction held 12 bases outside the gene matches. The CDR3 loop reads CASSPSASGGAGEQFF. The CDR3 DNA reads TGCGCCAGCAGCCCCTCTGCCAGCGGGGGGGCCGGTGAGCAGTTCTTC.

In nucleotides, the CDR3 is TGTGCCAGCAGACAAAACGGGGGGGCCTTCAATGAGCAGTTCTTC. Residues: CASRQNGGAFNEQFF. The chain links TRBV7-6 to TRBJ2-1; TRBD2 aligns across 8 bases. In germline, CDR1 is SGHVS, CDR2 FNYEAQ. CDR3 size: 15 residues. V lost 6 bases, J lost 6 bases, and 10 bases stayed unmatched.

The chain joins TRBV3-1 (or the pseudogene TRBV3-2) to TRBJ2-7; TRBD1 is a possible D gene (6 bases). In germline, CDR1 is LGHDT, CDR2 YNNKEL (reference sequence). The CDR3 runs to 15 residues. The V end lost 4 bases, the J end lost 2 bases, and 15 bases lay between the germline ends. CDR3 nucleotide sequence: TGTGCCAGCAGCCTAGACGAGGGACACACCTACGAGCAGTACTTC. It codes for CASSLDEGHTYEQYF.

This sequence joins TRBV25-1 and TRBJ1-2; 9 bases agree with TRBD1. The germline V gene encodes CDR1 MGHDK and CDR2 SYGVNS. V dropped 2 bases and J dropped 3; count of bases not matched to a gene: 7. The CDR3 sequence is 16 residues long. The CDR3 spells CASSETGGPPYYGYTF. The CDR3 DNA reads as TGTGCCAGCAGTGAAACAGGGGGCCCTCCCTACTATGGCTACACCTTC.

The V and J genes are TRBV6-6 and TRBJ1-1; D is uncertain. CDR3 length equals 12 residues. CDR1 is MNHNY, CDR2 SVGAGI, per germline (reference sequence). V lost 6 bases and J 3 bases, leaving 8 bases between the germline ends. The CDR3 DNA is TGTGCCAGCAGCCAGACTTACACTGAAGCTTTCTTT. Its protein is CASSQTYTEAFF.

CDR3 bases: TGTGCCAGCAGCTTGGGAGCCCGGGATGTAGCTTTCTTT. Encoded protein: CASSLGARDVAFF. The chain employs TRBV11-3 and TRBJ1-1; D is ambiguous. The CDR3 totals 13 residues. The germline gives CDR1 SGHNT, CDR2 YENEEA. The V end lost 3 bases, the J end lost 10 bases, and 15 bases lay between the germline ends. Combining the CDR3 with reference TRBV11-3 and TRBJ1-1 gives the whole variable domain EAGVVQSPRYKIIEKKQPVAFWCNPISGHNTLYWYLQNLGQGPELLIRYENEEAVDDSQLPKDRFSAERLKGVDSTLKIQPAELGDSAVYLCASSLGARDVAFFGQGTRLTVV.

This clone appeared once. V is TRBV5-1 and J is TRBJ2-4; the match to TRBD1 covers 7 bases. Germline V gene sequence: CDR1 SGHRS, CDR2 YFSETQ. This CDR3 region has 15 residues. Trimming took 0 bases from V and 5 from J; bases not matched to a gene: 5. CDR3 residues: CASSLETGSENIQYF. The DNA for the CDR3 is TGCGCCAGCAGCTTGGAGACAGGGAGCGAAAACATTCAGTACTTC.

The chain recombines TRBV6-5 with TRBJ1-2; the D gene is possibly TRBD1 (5 bases). The CDR3 sequence is 15 residues long. Germline V CDR1 and CDR2: MNHEY, SVGAGI. V was shortened by 10 bases and J by 4 bases, with 22 bases between the two germline ends. CDR3 sequence: CATRQRGTDLYGYTF. For the CDR3, the DNA is TGTGCCACCAGACAACGAGGGACTGACCTCTATGGCTACACCTTC.

This sequence joins TRBV6-2 or TRBV6-3 and TRBJ2-6, with no clear D. V lost 6 bases, J lost 0 bases, and 9 bases lay in between. Germline assignment: CDR1 MNHEY and CDR2 SVGEGT. The CDR3 covers 15 residues. CDR3 region: CASSHDNSGANVLTF. In DNA, the CDR3 is TGTGCCAGCAGCCACGACAACTCTGGGGCCAACGTCCTGACTTTC.

This clone has just one count. The chain has TRBV24-1 and TRBJ2-2, with D possibly TRBD1 on 6 matching bases. The germline CDR1 and CDR2 sequences are KGHDR and SFDVKD. The CDR3 runs to 18 residues. Trimming removed 3 bases from V and 0 bases from J, with 16 bases in between. The CDR3 nucleotides read TGTGCCACCAGTGATGGCTGGGGGCAGGGGTCGAACACCGGGGAGCTGTTTTTT. This translates into CATSDGWGQGSNTGELFF.

The chain carries TRBV29-1 and TRBJ1-4, with D perhaps TRBD1 (6 bases). V shed 6 bases and J shed 6 bases, with 17 bases lying between them. Germline assignment: CDR1 SQVTM and CDR2 ANQGSEA. The CDR3 has 14 amino acids. CDR3 in amino acids: CSVLRGGRDEKLFF. CDR3 coding DNA: TGCAGCGTACTCCGAGGGGGACGTGATGAAAAACTGTTTTTT.

This clone was seen a handful of times. The J gene is TRBJ1-2, the V gene TRBV27; tentative D call: TRBD1 (5 bases). Germline CDR1 and CDR2: MNHEY and SMNVEV (reference sequence). Trimming stripped 5 bases from V and 6 bases from J, with 19 bases between. The CDR3 totals 15 residues. The CDR3 spells CASSPPPGRGNGYTF. Written as DNA, the CDR3 is TGTGCCAGCAGTCCTCCCCCCGGGAGGGGTAATGGCTACACCTTC.

The chain recombines TRBV2 with TRBJ1-4, with no clear D. This CDR3 has 11 amino acids. CDR1 SNHLY and CDR2 FYNNEI come from the germline V gene. Trimming cost V 5 bases and J 6 bases, with 4 bases left between them. The CDR3 is CASSLDEKLFF. CDR3 nucleotides: TGTGCCAGCAGTCTAGATGAAAAACTGTTTTTT.

The V gene is TRBV9, the J gene TRBJ2-6; TRBD1 matches 7 bases. CDR1 and CDR2 from the germline V gene are SGDLS and YYNGEE. The trim removed 0 bases at V and 2 bases at J, leaving 8 bases unmatched. The CDR3 is 18 amino acids. The CDR3 region has the DNA TGTGCCAGCAGCGTAGCTCCCCCAGGGGGTACTGGGGCCAACGTCCTGACTTTC. This translates into CASSVAPPGGTGANVLTF.

This clone was picked up one time. J is TRBJ2-7 and V is TRBV2; the D is unclear. Between the trimmed V and J ends, which lost 3 bases and 2 bases, there was a span of 8 bases. The germline V gene encodes CDR1 SNHLY and CDR2 FYNNEI. The CDR3 has 13 residues. The CDR3 DNA is TGTGCCAGCAGTGAGTCAGTCACCTACGAGCAGTACTTC. This encodes CASSESVTYEQYF.

The CDR3, as DNA: TGTGCCTGGACGGGGAACACCGGGGAGCTGTTTTTT. Translation: CAWTGNTGELFF. The rearrangement joins TRBV30 to TRBJ2-2; no clear D gene. Germline CDR1 is GTSNPN and CDR2 is SVGIG (reference sequence). The germline V and J ends were trimmed by 4 bases and 1 base, with 4 bases remaining between them. The CDR3 totals 12 residues.